The 24 T cell receptor beta chains presented below share a single source sample, sequenced in a study of OX40 agonist ivuxolimab in advanced cancers. Generated by immunoSEQ multiplex PCR, the TCRdb table keeps only in-frame clones and is missing some. The profile shows under 45,000 clones, around 80% of them singletons. The sample in question was CD4+ or CD8+ T cells sorted from blood, obtained in a trial of the OX40 agonist ivuxolimab. Receptors originate from an adult with an advanced solid tumor such as melanoma, head and neck, liver or kidney cancer.

The chain employs TRBV29-1 and TRBJ1-1, with no clear D. Trimming left V 3 bases short and J 7 bases short, with 15 bases between. The CDR3 consists of 13 residues. Germline V gene data show CDR1 as SQVTM and CDR2 as ANQGSEA. The CDR3 region is CSVDETGSGEAFF. DNA of the CDR3: TGCAGCGTTGATGAGACGGGCTCGGGTGAAGCTTTCTTT.

This clone was seen only a few times. The chain employs TRBV7-9 and TRBJ2-5, with 10 bases that match TRBD1. This CDR3 contains 18 residues. Trimming cost V 6 bases and J 1 base; bases outside gene matches: 14. Germline-derived CDR1 and CDR2 are SEHNR and FQNEAQ (reference sequence). CDR3 loop: CASRSGQGMGLAQETQYF. DNA for the CDR3: TGTGCCAGCAGATCGGGACAGGGGATGGGTCTAGCCCAAGAGACCCAGTACTTC.

V and J are TRBV15 and TRBJ2-5; 7 bases are shared with TRBD2. CDR1 and CDR2 (germline): LNHNV, YYDKDF (reference sequence). This CDR3 is built from 15 residues. V lost 0 bases, J lost 2 bases, and 3 bases stayed unmatched. The CDR3 coding sequence is TGTGCCACCAGCAGAGATAGCGGGCCACAAGAGACCCAGTACTTC. Protein product: CATSRDSGPQETQYF.

This clone was seen a single time. The V gene is TRBV6-5, the J gene TRBJ2-2; TRBD1 agrees at 7 bases. Per germline, CDR1 MNHEY and CDR2 SVGAGI. The junction had 2 bases not matched to a gene; V was cut back by 5 bases and J by 5 bases. This CDR3 is built from 13 residues. The CDR3 loop is CASSVQGTGELFF. CDR3 nucleotide sequence: TGTGCCAGCAGTGTACAGGGGACCGGGGAGCTGTTTTTT.

The chain is built from TRBV11-2 and TRBJ1-5; 8 nucleotides line up with TRBD1. J lost 2 bases, V lost 5 bases, and 8 bases had no gene match. The CDR3 covers 16 residues. Germline V gives CDR1 SGHAT, CDR2 FQNNGV. The CDR3 region has the DNA TGTGCCAGCAGCAGGCGGACAGGGTTTGGCAATCAGCCCCAGCATTTT. Residues: CASSRRTGFGNQPQHF.

The rearrangement joins TRBV27 to TRBJ1-2, with D perhaps matching TRBD1 (5 bases). V was pared by 4 bases and J by 9 bases, with 15 bases between. The germline gives CDR1 MNHEY, CDR2 SMNVEV (reference sequence). The CDR3 contains 13 residues. CDR3 sequence: CASSSGGRGSYTF. The CDR3 DNA is TGTGCCAGCAGTTCCGGGGGTCGGGGAAGCTACACCTTC.

The genes are TRBV7-2 and TRBJ1-2, with D maybe TRBD1 (6 bases). Trimming left V 5 bases short and J 3 bases short, with 10 bases between. CDR1 and CDR2 from the germline V gene are SGHTA and FQGNSA. The length of the CDR3 is 13 residues. Here the CDR3 DNA reads TGTGCCAGCAGCAAGGGGGGGGACTATGGCTACACCTTC. It encodes CASSKGGDYGYTF.

The chain employs TRBV4-3 and TRBJ2-5; 10 positions agree with TRBD2. The J call may be faulty, since TRBJ2-7 better matches the DNA end. The length of the CDR3 is 16 residues. The germline V gene has CDR1 LGHNA and CDR2 YSLEER. The chain's CDR3 is CASSHFLAGDSYEQYF. The CDR3 DNA reads as TGCGCCAGCAGCCACTTCCTAGCGGGGGACTCCTACGAGCAGTACTTC.

The rearrangement uses TRBV6-5 and TRBJ1-4; 7 positions match TRBD1. This CDR3 spans 14 amino acids. Germline-derived CDR1 and CDR2 are MNHEY and SVGAGI. J was trimmed by 1 base and V by 5 bases; bases with no gene match: 1. CDR3 bases: TGTGCCAGCAGTGGGACAGTAACTAATGAAAAACTGTTTTTT. This codes for CASSGTVTNEKLFF.

The CDR3 DNA follows: TGCGCCAGCAAGGAACCAGATTCCTACGAGCAGTACTTC. Amino acids: CASKEPDSYEQYF. The V call is TRBV5-1, the J call TRBJ2-5; D is unresolved. The J call may not be correct, given that the DNA end is closer to TRBJ2-7. The CDR3 is 13 residues long. CDR1 and CDR2 (germline): SGHRS, YFSETQ.

The V gene is TRBV2, the J gene TRBJ1-4; D remains unclear. CDR3 size: 13 residues. The V end lost 7 bases, the J end lost 5 bases, and 11 bases lay between the germline ends. CDR1 SNHLY and CDR2 FYNNEI come from the germline V gene. The CDR3 here is CASTGVPNEKLFF. CDR3 DNA: TGTGCCAGCACCGGGGTTCCAAATGAAAAACTGTTTTTT.

This chain uses TRBV18 with TRBJ1-1; TRBD1 agrees at 8 bases. V lost 3 bases, J lost 1 base, and 1 base stayed unmatched. CDR3 size: 14 residues. The germline V gene has CDR1 KGHSH and CDR2 LQKENI. CDR3 sequence reads: CASSPQGANTEAFF. In nucleotides, the CDR3 is TGTGCCAGCTCACCTCAGGGGGCGAACACTGAAGCTTTCTTT.

The gene calls are TRBV7-3 and TRBJ2-7; D is unresolved. The CDR3 contains 11 residues. CDR1 is SGHTA, CDR2 FQGTGA, per germline. V was pared by 7 bases and J by 7 bases, with 11 bases between. Here the CDR3 DNA reads TGTGCCAGCACTCAAATGACAGAGCAGTACTTC. Translating it yields CASTQMTEQYF.

The J gene is TRBJ1-1, the V gene TRBV7-8, with 7 bases lining up with TRBD1. J gave up 8 bases and V 2 bases, and 8 bases lay outside the gene matches. The germline CDR1 and CDR2 sequences are SGHVS and FQNEAQ. This CDR3 is 14 amino acids long. Written as DNA, the CDR3 is TGTGCCAGCAGCTTATTAGACAGGGCAACCGAAGCTTTCTTT. Amino acid sequence: CASSLLDRATEAFF.

The chain links TRBV7-2 to TRBJ1-2; perhaps TRBD1 as D (6 bases). The CDR3 runs to 13 residues. Germline CDR1 reads SGHTA; CDR2 reads FQGNSA. V was shortened by 4 bases and J by 3 bases, with 9 bases between the two germline ends. CDR3 sequence (DNA): TGTGCCAGCAGCTGGAGGACAGACTATGGCTACACCTTC. Translation: CASSWRTDYGYTF.

This clone appeared a single time. The rearrangement links TRBV5-4 to TRBJ2-1; TRBD2 matches 13 bases. This CDR3 region has 15 residues. Germline V gene lookup returns CDR1 SGHNT and CDR2 YYREEE (reference sequence). Germline trimming cut 5 bases from V and 8 bases from J; bases unmatched to any gene: 7. The chain's CDR3 is CASSSRTSGSDEQFF. The DNA for the CDR3 is TGTGCCAGCAGTTCCCGGACTAGCGGGAGCGATGAGCAGTTCTTC.

This chain connects TRBV9 to TRBJ2-5, with TRBD1 matching over 7 bases. Trimming at V came to 4 bases and at J to 5 bases, leaving 8 bases not matched to a gene. CDR1 is SGDLS, CDR2 YYNGEE, per germline. This CDR3 contains 14 residues. The CDR3 reads CASSPQTGRETQYF. The CDR3 nucleotides read TGTGCCAGCAGCCCCCAGACAGGGCGGGAGACCCAGTACTTC.

The DNA of the CDR3 is TGTGCCAGCAGTCGGGACAGCAGCACCGGGGAGCTGTTTTTT. Protein: CASSRDSSTGELFF. V is TRBV6-6 and J is TRBJ2-2; 7 nucleotides align to TRBD1. This CDR3 spans 14 amino acids. Trimming removed 5 bases from V and 4 bases from J; junction bases left unmatched: 4. Germline assignment: CDR1 MNHNY and CDR2 SVGAGI (reference sequence).

The CDR3 here is CASSHGQPNQPQHF. CDR3 sequence (DNA): TGTGCCAGTAGCCACGGACAGCCTAATCAGCCCCAGCATTTT. The chain uses TRBV19 and TRBJ1-5; maybe TRBD1 (6 bases). The ends were cut back, 6 bases at V and 4 bases at J, with 13 bases in the middle. This CDR3 contains 14 residues. Germline V gene lookup returns CDR1 LNHDA and CDR2 SQIVND (reference sequence).

On this clone: The sample has other DNA sequences that encode this CDR3 too. The chain carries TRBV29-1 and TRBJ2-1, with 7 bases matching TRBD1. With 7 bases clipped from V and 7 bases from J, the junction kept 16 bases outside the gene matches. The CDR3 spans 15 residues. Per the germline V gene, CDR1 is SQVTM and CDR2 is ANQGSEA. DNA for the CDR3: TGCAGCGCCGACAGGGACACCAAGGAAGGGAATGAGCAGTTCTTC. This gives the protein CSADRDTKEGNEQFF.

The chain links TRBV7-3 to TRBJ2-5, with D hard to call. Trimming shortened V by 1 base and J by 5 bases, and 11 bases separated the two germline ends. The CDR3 contains 14 residues. Germline V lookup: CDR1 SGHTA, CDR2 FQGTGA. Here the CDR3 reads CASSLNPSGETQYF. The CDR3, as DNA: TGTGCCAGCAGCTTAAATCCCAGTGGGGAGACCCAGTACTTC.

V gene TRBV7-6 combines with J gene TRBJ2-1; tentative D call: TRBD2 (5 bases). The CDR3 is 15 amino acids. V shed 1 base and J shed 4 bases, with 11 bases lying between them. Germline V gives CDR1 SGHVS, CDR2 FNYEAQ. The CDR3 region is CASSLEASRYNEQFF. The CDR3 nucleotides read TGTGCCAGCAGCTTAGAGGCTAGCAGATACAATGAGCAGTTCTTC.

The genes are TRBV6-6 and TRBJ2-1, with 14 bases aligning to TRBD2. Germline CDR1 reads MNHNY; CDR2 reads SVGAGI (reference sequence). V shed 7 bases, J shed 7 bases, and the junction held 6 bases outside the gene matches. The CDR3 contains 15 residues. The CDR3 DNA follows: TGTGCCAGCAAGGGGACTAGCGGGGGCATTAATGAGCAGTTCTTC. This translates into CASKGTSGGINEQFF.

The chain recombines TRBV9 with TRBJ1-2; no clear D gene. The CDR3 is 13 amino acids. V lost 3 bases to trimming and J lost 0 bases, with 6 bases between them. Germline V gives CDR1 SGDLS, CDR2 YYNGEE. CDR3 in amino acids: CASSETSNYGYTF. In DNA form, the CDR3 reads TGTGCCAGCAGCGAGACATCTAACTATGGCTACACCTTC. Full variable domain (outside the CDR3, taken from reference TRBV9 and TRBJ1-2): DSGVTQTPKHLITATGQRVTLRCSPRSGDLSVYWYQQSLDQGLQFLIQYYNGEERAKGNILERFSAQQFPDLHSELNLSSLELGDSALYFCASSETSNYGYTFGSGTRLTVV.